This T cell receptor (beta chain) was documented in a study of T cell responses to AZD1222 COVID-19 vaccine. Repertoires were generated with immunoSEQ multiplex PCR, while TCRdb's copy carries only in-frame clones and drops some. This table holds about 89,000 clones, around 90% found once. Germline lookup yields CDR1 LNHNV and CDR2 YYDKDF (reference sequence). Trimming took off 0 bases at V and 1 base at J, with 6 bases between the two ends. This CDR3 is built from 14 residues. This specimen consisted of peripheral blood, obtained 28 days after the second AZD1222 dose. The source of this sequence is an adult who received the AZD1222 COVID-19 vaccine. The chain joins TRBV15 to TRBJ1-1; D is undetermined. CDR3 region: CATSRDLRNTEAFF. For the CDR3, the DNA is TGTGCCACCAGCAGAGATTTAAGGAACACTGAAGCTTTCTTT.